This passage covers 7 T cell receptor beta chains from one sample sequenced in a study of T cells in Graves' hyperthyroidism and ophthalmopathy (dated by TCRdb to between 2018 and 2021). The library relied on multiplex PCR. Instrument used: Illumina HiSeq 2000. The TCR beta CDR3 regions were amplified from RNA transcripts. For the first round of RT-PCR on the TCR CDR3, the HTBI primer set was used together with the Qiagen OneStep RT-PCR kit. TCRdb cleaned the public reads at Q25 with fastp, built clones with MiXCR and kept in-frame beta chains. Duplicate CDR3 protein sequences are folded into a single record with the most common DNA and genes. Across this sample there are fewer than 350,000 distinct CDR3 sequences, with roughly 19% seen only once. The top ten hold 35% to 40% of the sample. The sequenced sample was blood. These receptors originate from a man aged 50-59 years with Graves' ophthalmopathy.

The rearrangement links TRBV27 to TRBJ1-1; D is perhaps TRBD1 (6 bases). V shed 6 bases and J shed 1 base, with 15 bases lying between them. This CDR3 comprises 15 residues. The germline V gene has CDR1 MNHEY and CDR2 SMNVEV (reference sequence). CDR3 sequence: CASRSGGSGNTEAFF. For the CDR3, the DNA is TGTGCCAGCAGGTCGGGGGGCAGCGGGAACACTGAAGCTTTCTTT.

The chain couples TRBV28 to TRBJ1-4; 7 nucleotides match TRBD1. CDR3 length: 19 residues. The V and J ends lost 0 bases and 4 bases, in that order; junction bases with no gene match: 14. Germline loops: CDR1 MDHEN, CDR2 SYDVKM. In DNA form, the CDR3 reads TGTGCCAGCAGTTTATGGGAGGGGGCGGGCCCCGTGATTAATGAAAAACTGTTTTTT. Encoded protein: CASSLWEGAGPVINEKLFF.

As concerns this clonotype: A clone one base away is much larger, so this may be a read error. J is TRBJ2-7 and V is TRBV20-1; D tentatively fits TRBD1 or TRBD2 (5 bases each). CDR3 length equals 17 residues. Germline CDR1 and CDR2: DFQATT and SNEGSKA (reference sequence). The CDR3, as DNA: TGCAGTACTAGAGATGTGGGGACCCCCGCTCTTCACTACGAGCAGTACTTC. This sequence encodes CSTRDVGTPALHYEQYF.

This clonotype was counted many times. DNA of the CDR3: TGCGCCAGCAGCCCGGCCTCTAGCACAGATACGCAGTATTTT. It encodes CASSPASSTDTQYF. The V call is TRBV5-1, the J call TRBJ2-3; no firm D call. V gave up 4 bases and J gave up 0 bases, with 9 bases separating them. The CDR3 is made up of 14 amino acids. Germline CDR1 is SGHRS and CDR2 is YFSETQ.

The chain is built from TRBV7-2 and TRBJ2-1, with TRBD2 identical over 14 bases. The CDR3 covers 15 residues. Germline CDR1 is SGHTA and CDR2 is FQGNSA. V lost 6 bases, J lost 7 bases, and 5 bases stayed unmatched. CDR3 amino acids: CASRPGLAGVNEQFF. DNA for the CDR3: TGTGCCAGCAGGCCGGGACTAGCGGGAGTGAATGAGCAGTTCTTC.

The J gene is TRBJ2-1, the V gene TRBV19; D gene unclear. Trimming stripped 10 bases from V and 0 bases from J, with 16 bases between. The CDR3 contains 15 residues. Per the germline V gene, CDR1 is LNHDA and CDR2 is SQIVND (reference sequence). The CDR3 loop is CATKLSLISYNEQFF. CDR3 sequence (DNA): TGTGCCACCAAACTCAGCCTTATCTCCTACAATGAGCAGTTCTTC. The full variable domain, rest sourced from reference TRBV19 and TRBJ2-1, is DGGITQSPKYLFRKEGQNVTLSCEQNLNHDAMYWYRQDPGQGLRLIYYSQIVNDFQKGDIAEGYSVSREKKESFPLTVTSAQKNPTAFYLCATKLSLISYNEQFFGPGTRLTVL.

The chain uses TRBV6-1 and TRBJ2-3, with D possibly matching TRBD2 (5 bases). CDR3 size: 15 residues. The germline gives CDR1 MNHNS, CDR2 SASEGT. The V end was cut by 4 bases, the J end by 1 base, with 12 bases between. For the CDR3, the DNA is TGTGCCAGCAGTGCCCTAGCCGGGGGCACAGATACGCAGTATTTT. This encodes CASSALAGGTDTQYF.